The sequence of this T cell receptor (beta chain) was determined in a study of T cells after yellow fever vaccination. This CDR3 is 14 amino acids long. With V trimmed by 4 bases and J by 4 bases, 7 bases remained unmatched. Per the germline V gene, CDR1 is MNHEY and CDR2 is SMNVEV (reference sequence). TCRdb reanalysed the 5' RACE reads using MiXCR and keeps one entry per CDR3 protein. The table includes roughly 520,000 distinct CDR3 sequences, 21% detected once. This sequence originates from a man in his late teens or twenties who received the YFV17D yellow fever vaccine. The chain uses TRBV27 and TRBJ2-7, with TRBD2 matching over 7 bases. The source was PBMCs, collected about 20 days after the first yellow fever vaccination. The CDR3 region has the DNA TGTGCCAGCAGTTGGTGGGGGGGAAGTTACGAGCAGTACTTC. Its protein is CASSWWGGSYEQYF.